These T cell receptor beta chains were read from a single sample in a study of blood T cells in healthy people across ages. TCRdb reanalysed the 5' RACE reads using MiXCR and keeps one entry per CDR3 protein. The sample records about a million distinct CDR3 sequences, roughly half being singletons. The sequencing sample was made of blood. These receptors were collected from a woman aged 55-69 years in good health. Both conserved end residues are part of each CDR3. A D gene is named only where the DNA matches it firmly.

NA TRBJ2-1 TRBV29-1 CSVEALLAGYNEQFF TGCAGCGTTGAAGCCTTACTAGCCGGATACAATGAGCAGTTCTTC
NA TRBJ2-1 TRBV5-1 CASSLEVGHNEQFF TGCGCCAGCAGCTTAGAGGTGGGACACAATGAGCAGTTCTTC
NA TRBJ1-1 TRBV29-1 CSVVLRPGLMNTEAFF TGCAGCGTTGTCCTACGCCCGGGCTTAATGAACACTGAAGCTTTCTTT
NA TRBJ2-3 TRBV28 CASRNPGTSTDTQYF TGTGCCAGCAGGAACCCCGGGACCAGCACAGATACGCAGTATTTT
TRBD2 TRBJ2-1 TRBV5-1 CASSLNLVVGFGTSGAVGEQFF TGCGCCAGCAGCTTGAATTTAGTCGTCGGGTTCGGGACTAGCGGCGCCGTCGGTGAGCAGTTCTTC
NA TRBJ2-7 TRBV7-9 CASTPRRGEGYEQYF TGTGCCAGCACCCCTCGGCGAGGGGAAGGGTACGAGCAGTACTTC
TRBD2 TRBJ2-7 TRBV28 CASSLLKSGRLPYEQYF TGTGCCAGCAGTTTACTTAAGAGCGGGAGGTTGCCCTACGAGCAGTACTTC
TRBD2 TRBJ2-7 TRBV4-1 CASSQATSGRAVKEQYF TGCGCCAGCAGCCAAGCGACTAGCGGGAGGGCCGTTAAAGAGCAGTACTTC
NA TRBJ2-7 TRBV7-7 CASSQAEGRYEQYF TGTGCCAGCAGCCAGGCAGAAGGGCGCTACGAGCAGTACTTC
TRBD2 TRBJ2-1 TRBV20-1 CSARSPAGGSYNEQFF TGCAGTGCTCGTTCTCCAGCGGGAGGGTCTTACAATGAGCAGTTCTTC